This TCR beta chain is from a study of identical twins. For this clonotype: Its antigen is unidentified.

After template switching added a universal primer site, the resulting cDNA carried unique molecular identifiers. TCRdb reprocessed the 5' RACE reads via MiXCR and lists one record per CDR3 protein. This sample has 1.5 million to 2 million distinct CDR3 sequences, with around 33% found just once. Overall study findings and caveats: The abundant beta clonotypes from cord blood had fewer insertions, and memory repertoires had none of this.

The sample comprised cord blood. The receptor was isolated from a newborn girl in good health.

The CDR3 protein is CASREPTGRRSPLHF. As DNA, the CDR3 is TGTGCCAGCAGAGAACCGACAGGGCGGCGGTCACCCCTCCACTTT. The J gene is TRBJ1-6, the V gene TRBV28, with 7 bases matching TRBD1. CDR1 is MDHEN and CDR2 is SYDVKM in the germline V gene. The V and J ends lost 6 bases and 10 bases, in that order; junction bases with no gene match: 12. CDR3 length: 15 amino acids.